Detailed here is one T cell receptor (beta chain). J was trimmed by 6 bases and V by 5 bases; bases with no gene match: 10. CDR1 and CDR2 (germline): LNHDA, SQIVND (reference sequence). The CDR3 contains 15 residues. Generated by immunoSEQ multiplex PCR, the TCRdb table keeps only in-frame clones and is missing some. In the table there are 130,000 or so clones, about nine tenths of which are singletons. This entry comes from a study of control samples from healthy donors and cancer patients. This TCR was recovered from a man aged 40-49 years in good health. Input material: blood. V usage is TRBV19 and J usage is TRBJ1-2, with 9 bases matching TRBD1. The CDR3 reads CASSSTGQGNHGYTF. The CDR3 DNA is TGTGCCAGTAGTTCAACGGGACAGGGTAATCATGGCTACACCTTC.